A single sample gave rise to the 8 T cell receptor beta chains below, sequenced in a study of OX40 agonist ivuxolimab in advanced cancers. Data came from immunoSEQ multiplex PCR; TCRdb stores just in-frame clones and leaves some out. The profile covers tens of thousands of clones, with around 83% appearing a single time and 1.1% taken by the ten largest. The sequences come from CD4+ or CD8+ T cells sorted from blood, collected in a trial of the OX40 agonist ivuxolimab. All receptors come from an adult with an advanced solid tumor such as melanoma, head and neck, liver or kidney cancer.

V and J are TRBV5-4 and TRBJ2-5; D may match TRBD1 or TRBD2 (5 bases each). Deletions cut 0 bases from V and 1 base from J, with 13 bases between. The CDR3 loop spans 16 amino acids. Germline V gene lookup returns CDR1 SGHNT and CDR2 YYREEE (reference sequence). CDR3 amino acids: CASSLGGDPTQETQYF. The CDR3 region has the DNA TGTGCCAGCAGCTTGGGAGGGGACCCCACCCAAGAGACCCAGTACTTC.

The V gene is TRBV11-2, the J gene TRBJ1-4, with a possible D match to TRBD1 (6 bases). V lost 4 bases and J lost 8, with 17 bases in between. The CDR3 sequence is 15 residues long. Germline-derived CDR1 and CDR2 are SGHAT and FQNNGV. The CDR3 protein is CASSSIRGWREKLFF. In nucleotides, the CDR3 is TGTGCCAGCAGCTCGATCAGGGGCTGGAGGGAAAAACTGTTTTTT.

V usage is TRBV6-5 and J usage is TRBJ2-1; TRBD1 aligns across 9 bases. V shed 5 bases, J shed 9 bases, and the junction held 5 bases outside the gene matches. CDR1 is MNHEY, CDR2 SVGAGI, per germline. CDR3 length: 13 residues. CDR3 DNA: TGTGCCAGCAGTGGGACAGGGTCCATTGAGCAGTTCTTC. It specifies CASSGTGSIEQFF.

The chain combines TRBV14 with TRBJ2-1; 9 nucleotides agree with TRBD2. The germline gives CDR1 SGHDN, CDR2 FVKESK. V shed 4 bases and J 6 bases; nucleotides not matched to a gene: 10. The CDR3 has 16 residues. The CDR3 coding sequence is TGTGCCAGCAGCCTCCTCGTCGCTAGCGGGGTCAATGAGCAGTTCTTC. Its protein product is CASSLLVASGVNEQFF.

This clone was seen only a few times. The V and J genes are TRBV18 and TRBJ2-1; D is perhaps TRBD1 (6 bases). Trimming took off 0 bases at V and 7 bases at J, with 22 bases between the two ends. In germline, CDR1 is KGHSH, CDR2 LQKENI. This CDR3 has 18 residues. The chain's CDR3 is CASSPPAGERLSWNEQFF. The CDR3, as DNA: TGTGCCAGCTCACCACCGGCAGGGGAGAGATTATCGTGGAATGAGCAGTTCTTC.

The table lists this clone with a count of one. CDR3 in amino acids: CASSGTLVTDTQYF. For the CDR3, the DNA is TGTGCCAGCAGCGGGACATTGGTCACCGATACGCAGTATTTT. The rearrangement joins TRBV2 to TRBJ2-3; D is possibly TRBD1 (6 bases). Per the germline V gene, CDR1 is SNHLY and CDR2 is FYNNEI. This CDR3 has 14 residues. V was trimmed by 6 bases and J by 6 bases, leaving 16 bases between them.

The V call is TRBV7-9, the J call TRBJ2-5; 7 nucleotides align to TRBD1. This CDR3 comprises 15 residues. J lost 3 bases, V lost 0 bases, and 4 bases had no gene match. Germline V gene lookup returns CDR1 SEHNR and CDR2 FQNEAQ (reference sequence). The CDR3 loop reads CASSLARDRKETQYF. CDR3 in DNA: TGTGCCAGCAGCTTAGCGAGGGACAGAAAAGAGACCCAGTACTTC.

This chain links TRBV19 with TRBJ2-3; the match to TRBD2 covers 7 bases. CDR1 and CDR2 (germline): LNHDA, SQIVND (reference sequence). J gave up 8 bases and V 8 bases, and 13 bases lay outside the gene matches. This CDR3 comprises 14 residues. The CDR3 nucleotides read TGTGCCAGTCAGTTAGCCGGGACTACGGGTACGCAGTATTTT. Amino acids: CASQLAGTTGTQYF.